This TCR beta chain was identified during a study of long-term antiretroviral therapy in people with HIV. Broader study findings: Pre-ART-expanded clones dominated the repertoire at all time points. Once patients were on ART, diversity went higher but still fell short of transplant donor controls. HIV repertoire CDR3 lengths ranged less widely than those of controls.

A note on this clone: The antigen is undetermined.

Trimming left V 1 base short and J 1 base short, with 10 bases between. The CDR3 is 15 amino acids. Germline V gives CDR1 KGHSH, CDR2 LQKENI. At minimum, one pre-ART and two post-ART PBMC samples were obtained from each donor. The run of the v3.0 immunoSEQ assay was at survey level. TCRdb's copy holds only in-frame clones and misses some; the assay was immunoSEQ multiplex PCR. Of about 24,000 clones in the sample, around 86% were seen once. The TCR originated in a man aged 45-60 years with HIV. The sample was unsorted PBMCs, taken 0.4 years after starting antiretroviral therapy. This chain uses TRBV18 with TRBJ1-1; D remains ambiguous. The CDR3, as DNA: TGTGCCAGCTCACCACAGGACTTTACGAACACTGAAGCTTTCTTT. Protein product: CASSPQDFTNTEAFF.